These 13 T cell receptor beta chains were all obtained from the same sample, sequenced in a study of cytomegalovirus exposure and HLA in healthy donors. The PCR ran on 60 Vbeta and 13 Jbeta primers. Produced via immunoSEQ multiplex PCR; TCRdb's table is partial and in-frame only. Its table lists about 39,000 clones. Material: PBMCs. The receptors shown here come from a male donor in good health and CMV-seronegative.

The V and J genes are TRBV15 and TRBJ1-5, with a possible D match to TRBD1 (5 bases). V was shortened by 6 bases and J by 0 bases, with 9 bases between the two germline ends. The CDR3 extends over 14 amino acids. Germline lookup yields CDR1 LNHNV and CDR2 YYDKDF (reference sequence). Here the CDR3 DNA reads TGTGCCACCAGTGGACATTATAGCAATCAGCCCCAGCATTTT. As protein: CATSGHYSNQPQHF.

This sequence joins TRBV18 and TRBJ1-1; no firm D call. CDR3 length: 17 residues. V was trimmed by 0 bases and J by 1 base, leaving 15 bases between them. Germline V lookup: CDR1 KGHSH, CDR2 LQKENI. The DNA for the CDR3 is TGTGCCAGCTCACCACCTAACATCCGGGGTCAGAACACTGAAGCTTTCTTT. Residues: CASSPPNIRGQNTEAFF.

J is TRBJ2-2 and V is TRBV11-2, with D maybe TRBD2 (5 bases). The CDR3 length is 14 residues. V was shortened by 5 bases and J by 1 base, with 8 bases between the two germline ends. Germline V gene lookup returns CDR1 SGHAT and CDR2 FQNNGV. The DNA of the CDR3 is TGTGCCAGCAGCCCAACTAGGAACACCGGGGAGCTGTTTTTT. This translates into CASSPTRNTGELFF.

The chain recombines TRBV7-6 with TRBJ2-7; D is ambiguous. The CDR3 spans 11 residues. Per the germline V gene, CDR1 is SGHVS and CDR2 is FNYEAQ. V lost 5 bases to trimming and J lost 4 bases, with 6 bases between them. The DNA for the CDR3 is TGTGCCAGCAGCGTCACATACGAGCAGTACTTC. Encoded protein: CASSVTYEQYF.

This sequence joins TRBV5-4 and TRBJ2-2; 8 nucleotides agree with TRBD2. CDR3 length equals 17 residues. Germline V CDR1 and CDR2: SGHNT, YYREEE (reference sequence). V lost 2 bases, J lost 1 base, and 7 bases stayed unmatched. This CDR3 is CASSLTALAGNTGELFF. The CDR3 nucleotides read TGTGCCAGCAGCTTAACCGCCCTAGCGGGGAACACCGGGGAGCTGTTTTTT.

The chain couples TRBV7-3 to TRBJ1-2; TRBD1 aligns across 7 bases. V lost 5 bases to trimming and J lost 5 bases; unmatched junction nucleotides: 5. The V gene's germline CDR1 is SGHTA and CDR2 FQGTGA. The CDR3 consists of 13 residues. The CDR3 nucleotides are TGTGCCAGCAGCCCCGGACAGGCATATGGCTACACCTTC. Its translation is CASSPGQAYGYTF.

CDR3 in amino acids: CASSETRTATEAFF. The CDR3 DNA follows: TGTGCCAGCAGTGAAACTCGGACAGCCACTGAAGCTTTCTTT. This chain joins TRBV2 and TRBJ1-1; D is perhaps TRBD1 (6 bases). The CDR3 runs to 14 residues. V was shortened by 2 bases and J by 4 bases, with 11 bases between the two germline ends. Per germline, CDR1 SNHLY and CDR2 FYNNEI. Drawing the rest from reference TRBV2 and TRBJ1-1, the complete variable domain is EPEVTQTPSHQVTQMGQEVILRCVPISNHLYFYWYRQILGQKVEFLVSFYNNEISEKSEIFDDQFSVERPDGSNFTLKIRSTKLEDSAMYFCASSETRTATEAFFGQGTRLTVV.

The chain combines TRBV5-5 with TRBJ1-6; 9 bases match TRBD1. This CDR3 has 15 residues. V shed 1 base, J shed 7 bases, and the junction held 3 bases outside the gene matches. The germline gives CDR1 SGHKS, CDR2 YYEKEE (reference sequence). The CDR3 spells CASSLRGTGNSPLHF. CDR3 sequence (DNA): TGTGCCAGCAGCTTGAGAGGGACAGGGAATTCACCCCTCCACTTT.

V and J are TRBV7-8 and TRBJ2-7; 10 positions agree with TRBD1. CDR1 SGHVS and CDR2 FQNEAQ come from the germline V gene. The CDR3 runs 15 residues. V was pared by 5 bases and J by 2 bases, with 6 bases of the junction left unmatched. This CDR3 reads CASSPGTGVAYEQYF. The CDR3 bases are TGTGCCAGCAGCCCAGGGACAGGGGTGGCCTACGAGCAGTACTTC. Variable domain in full (rest from reference TRBV7-8 and TRBJ2-7): GAGVSQSPRYKVAKRGQDVALRCDPISGHVSLFWYQQALGQGPEFLTYFQNEAQLDKSGLPSDRFFAERPEGSVSTLKIQRTQQEDSAVYLCASSPGTGVAYEQYFGPGTRLTVT.

The chain combines TRBV10-1 with TRBJ2-7, with 10 bases that match TRBD2. Germline lookup yields CDR1 WNHNN and CDR2 SYGVQD (reference sequence). V lost 2 bases and J lost 4; bases outside the gene matches: 5. There are 15 residues in the CDR3. The CDR3 spells CASSEGAGGKYEQYF. The CDR3 DNA reads TGCGCCAGCAGTGAGGGAGCGGGGGGGAAGTACGAGCAGTACTTC.

The rearrangement links TRBV27 to TRBJ2-2, with D unclear. The CDR3 contains 14 residues. Per germline, CDR1 MNHEY and CDR2 SMNVEV (reference sequence). V lost 4 bases and J lost 0, with 6 bases in between. Here the CDR3 DNA reads TGTGCCAGCAGTTCCTTCGCGAACACCGGGGAGCTGTTTTTT. Translation gives CASSSFANTGELFF.

The V and J genes are TRBV25-1 and TRBJ2-3; D not resolved. The CDR3 totals 11 residues. The germline V and J ends were trimmed by 3 bases and 9 bases, with 7 bases remaining between them. From germline, CDR1 is MGHDK and CDR2 SYGVNS. The CDR3 region has the DNA TGTGCCAGCAGTGAGGGCATGACGCAGTATTTT. Its translation: CASSEGMTQYF.

This rearrangement joins TRBV7-3 to TRBJ2-1, with D perhaps matching TRBD1 (6 bases). From germline, CDR1 is SGHTA and CDR2 FQGTGA. The CDR3 is 14 amino acids. V lost 6 bases and J 5 bases, leaving 14 bases between the germline ends. CDR3 sequence reads: CASRPTGSHNEQFF. The CDR3 coding sequence is TGTGCCAGCAGACCGACAGGCTCGCACAATGAGCAGTTCTTC.